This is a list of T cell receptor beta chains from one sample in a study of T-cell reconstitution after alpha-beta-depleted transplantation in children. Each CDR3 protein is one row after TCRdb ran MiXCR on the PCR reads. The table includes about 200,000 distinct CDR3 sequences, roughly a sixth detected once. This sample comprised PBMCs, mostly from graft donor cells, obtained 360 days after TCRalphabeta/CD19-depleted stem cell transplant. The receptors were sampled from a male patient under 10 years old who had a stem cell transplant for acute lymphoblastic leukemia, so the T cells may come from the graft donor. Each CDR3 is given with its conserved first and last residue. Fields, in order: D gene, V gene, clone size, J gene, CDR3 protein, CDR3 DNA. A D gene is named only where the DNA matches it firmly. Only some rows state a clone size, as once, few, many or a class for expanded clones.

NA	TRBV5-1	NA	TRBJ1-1	CASSFRGQGNTEAFF	TGCGCCAGCAGCTTCCGGGGGCAGGGGAACACTGAAGCTTTCTTT
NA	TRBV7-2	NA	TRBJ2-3	CASSPGGSRGDTQYF	TGTGCCAGCAGCCCCGGAGGGTCCAGGGGGGATACGCAGTATTTT
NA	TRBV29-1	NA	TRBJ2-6	CSVERTSQFGANVLTF	TGCAGCGTCGAGAGAACTAGCCAATTTGGGGCCAACGTCCTGACTTTC
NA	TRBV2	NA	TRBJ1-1	CASTHDTGAGLAEAFF	TGTGCCAGCACCCATGATACCGGGGCCGGATTGGCTGAAGCTTTCTTT
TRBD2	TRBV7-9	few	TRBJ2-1	CASSVLFGTSGGQEQFF	TGTGCCAGCAGCGTCCTTTTCGGGACTAGCGGGGGGCAGGAGCAGTTCTTC
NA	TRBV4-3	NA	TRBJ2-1	CASSQFSVVASNEQFF	TGCGCCAGCAGCCAATTTTCCGTTGTAGCGAGCAATGAGCAGTTCTTC
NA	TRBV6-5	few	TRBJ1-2	CASSYSAGRKGYTF	TGTGCCAGCAGTTACTCGGCAGGGAGAAAAGGCTACACCTTC
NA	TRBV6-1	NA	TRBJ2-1	CASSESVGVQGYEQFF	TGTGCCAGCAGTGAATCTGTCGGGGTGCAGGGCTATGAGCAGTTCTTC
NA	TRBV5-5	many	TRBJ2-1	CASSWEAGRSNEQFF	TGTGCCAGCAGCTGGGAGGCAGGGAGATCCAATGAGCAGTTCTTC
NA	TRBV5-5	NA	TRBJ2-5	CASSLEVRISGRQETQYF	TGTGCCAGCAGCTTGGAGGTCAGGATAAGTGGTCGCCAAGAGACCCAGTACTTC
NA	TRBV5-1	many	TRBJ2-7	CASRAADSLTYEQYF	TGCGCCAGCAGGGCGGCGGACAGCCTCACCTACGAGCAGTACTTC
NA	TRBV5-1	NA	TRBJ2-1	CASSTRVHNEQFF	TGCGCCAGCAGCACCAGGGTCCACAATGAGCAGTTCTTC
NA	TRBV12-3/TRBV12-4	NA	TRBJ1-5	CASSLFSSSSNQPQHF	TGTGCCAGCAGTTTATTCTCGTCCTCTAGCAATCAGCCCCAGCATTTT
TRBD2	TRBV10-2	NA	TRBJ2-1	CASSEWGNGGYNEQFF	TGCGCCAGCAGTGAGTGGGGTAACGGGGGGTACAATGAGCAGTTCTTC
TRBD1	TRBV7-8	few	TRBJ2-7	CASHSVTGVSYEQYF	TGTGCCAGCCACAGCGTAACAGGGGTTTCCTACGAGCAGTACTTC
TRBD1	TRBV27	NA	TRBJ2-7	CASSSADREDEQYF	TGTGCCAGCAGTTCCGCGGACAGGGAGGACGAGCAGTACTTC
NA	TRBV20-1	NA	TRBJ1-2	CSAARGVGISYTF	TGCAGTGCCGCGAGGGGCGTTGGGATAAGCTACACCTTC
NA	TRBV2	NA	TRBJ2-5	CASRFQETQYF	TGTGCCAGCAGGTTCCAAGAGACCCAGTACTTC
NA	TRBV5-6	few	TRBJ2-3	CASSLVRMADTQYF	TGTGCCAGCAGCTTGGTCAGGATGGCAGATACGCAGTATTTT
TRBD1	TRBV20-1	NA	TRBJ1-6	CSARDGGQSYSPLHF	TGCAGTGCTAGAGATGGGGGACAGTCGTATTCACCCCTCCACTTT
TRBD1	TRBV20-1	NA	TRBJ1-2	CSARATGQRSSYGYTF	TGCAGTGCTAGAGCCACGGGACAGCGCTCAAGTTATGGCTACACCTTC
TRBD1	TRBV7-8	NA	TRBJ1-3	CASSLFDRGLAGNTIYF	TGTGCCAGCAGCTTATTCGACAGGGGGCTTGCTGGAAACACCATATATTTT
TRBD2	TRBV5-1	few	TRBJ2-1	CASSLASSGGAAYNEQFF	TGCGCCAGCAGCCTAGCTTCTAGCGGGGGGGCCGCCTACAATGAGCAGTTCTTC
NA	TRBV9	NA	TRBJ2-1	CASSPSNNEQFF	TGTGCCAGCAGCCCCTCTAACAATGAGCAGTTCTTC
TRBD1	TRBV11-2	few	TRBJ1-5	CASSSGQGINQPQHF	TGTGCCAGCAGCTCCGGACAGGGAATCAATCAGCCCCAGCATTTT
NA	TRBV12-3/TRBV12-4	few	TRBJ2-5	CASSPLGAQETQYF	TGTGCCAGCAGCCCCCTGGGGGCACAGGAGACCCAGTACTTC
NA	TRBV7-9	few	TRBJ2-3	CASSPVSDTQYF	TGTGCCAGCAGCCCCGTGTCGGATACGCAGTATTTT
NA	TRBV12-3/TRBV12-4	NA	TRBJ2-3	CASSYSGPSTDTQYF	TGTGCCAGCAGTTATAGCGGCCCTAGCACAGATACGCAGTATTTT
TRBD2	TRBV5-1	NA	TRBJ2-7	CAGSSSAGDFEQYF	TGCGCCGGCAGCTCGTCTGCGGGGGACTTTGAGCAGTACTTC
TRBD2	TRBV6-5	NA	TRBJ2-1	CASSYSIAGGNEQFF	TGTGCCAGCAGTTACTCGATCGCGGGGGGCAATGAGCAGTTCTTC
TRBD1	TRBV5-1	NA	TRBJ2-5	CASSLAGQLETQYF	TGCGCCAGCAGCTTGGCGGGACAGCTAGAGACCCAGTACTTC
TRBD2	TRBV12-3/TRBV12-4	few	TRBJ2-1	CASSPGTSGGGKFF	TGTGCCAGCAGCCCCGGGACTAGCGGGGGGGGAAAGTTCTTC
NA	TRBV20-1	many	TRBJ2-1	CSARDAGQRSTSYNEQFF	TGCAGTGCTAGAGATGCAGGCCAGCGTTCGACCTCCTACAATGAGCAGTTCTTC
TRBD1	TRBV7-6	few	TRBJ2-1	CASSLRGTGGYEQFF	TGTGCCAGCAGCCTCAGAGGGACAGGGGGTTATGAGCAGTTCTTC
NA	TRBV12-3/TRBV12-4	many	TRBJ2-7	CASSSTRPRSPQYF	TGTGCCAGCAGTTCAACTCGGCCTCGCTCTCCGCAGTACTTC
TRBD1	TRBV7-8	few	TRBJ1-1	CASRGTGGYTEAFF	TGTGCCAGCAGGGGGACAGGGGGGTACACTGAAGCTTTCTTT
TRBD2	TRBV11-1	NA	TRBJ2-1	CASSISGGLVLLPNEQFF	TGTGCCAGCAGTATCAGCGGGGGGTTAGTTCTGCTCCCCAATGAGCAGTTCTTC
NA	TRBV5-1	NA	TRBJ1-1	CASSLASAANTEASF	TGCGCCAGCAGCTTGGCGTCGGCAGCCAACACTGAAGCTTCCTTT
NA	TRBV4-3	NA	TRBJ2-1	CASSQDRTWEQFF	TGCGCCAGCAGCCAAGATCGGACTTGGGAGCAGTTCTTC
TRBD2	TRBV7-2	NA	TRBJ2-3	CASSLPIAGMRTDTQYF	TGTGCCAGCAGCCTCCCAATAGCGGGAATGAGAACAGATACGCAGTATTTT
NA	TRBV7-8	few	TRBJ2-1	CASGGGRPNEQFF	TGTGCCAGCGGTGGGGGGCGCCCAAATGAGCAGTTCTTC
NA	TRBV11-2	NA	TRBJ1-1	CASSLQELNTEAFF	TGTGCCAGCAGCTTGCAGGAATTGAACACTGAAGCTTTCTTT
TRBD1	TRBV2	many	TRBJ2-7	CASSSRTGDNEQYF	TGTGCCAGCAGTTCTAGGACAGGGGACAACGAGCAGTACTTC